This TCR beta chain was captured in a study of blood T cell repertoires in COVID-19. Study background: PBMCs, B-cell-depleted T cells, or T cells provided the cDNA or gDNA that made up the material.

Authors' data handling: Reference gene primer amplification gave nucleated cell count estimates. Clones were read by immunoSEQ multiplex PCR, and TCRdb kept only the in-frame ones, dropping some. The DNA gave D and trimming, while V, J and clone size come from that table. The data show 90,000 to 100,000 clones, with roughly 80% seen just once and around 18% held by the top ten. This clone was detected once. Sequencing was performed on peripheral blood. The receptor was isolated from a man older than 75 with acute or convalescent COVID-19.

CDR3 residues: CASSFGQGGSTNEKLFF. CDR3 bases: TGTGCCAGCAGTTTTGGACAGGGGGGATCAACTAATGAAAAACTGTTTTTT. The chain combines TRBV28 with TRBJ1-4, with 10 bases aligning to TRBD1. V was clipped by 3 bases and J by 0 bases; unmatched bases: 4. There are 17 residues in the CDR3. CDR1 and CDR2 from the germline V gene are MDHEN and SYDVKM.